The rows below give T cell receptor beta chains drawn from one sample of a study of shared clonotypes between healthy human individuals. Some clones are missing from TCRdb's copy, which holds only in-frame ones; the method was immunoSEQ multiplex PCR. The sample holds millions of clones, over 85% seen once. Sample: naive CD4+ T cells from PBMCs. The receptors here all came from a man aged 18 to 30 in good health. Some clones in this sample may be carry-over from other donors' samples. The CDR3 runs from the conserved cysteine through the conserved F or W. D genes are given only for firm matches. A clone size is listed for some rows: how often the clone was seen (once, few, many), or a class if it is expanded.

v_gene: TRBV7-9
j_gene: TRBJ2-1
d_gene: .
abundance: .
CDR3nt: TGTGCCAGCAGACTATCTACCAACGCCTACAATGAGCAGTTCTTC
CDR3aa: CASRLSTNAYNEQFF

v_gene: TRBV19
j_gene: TRBJ1-5
d_gene: .
abundance: .
CDR3nt: TGTGCCAGTGGGGCAGGGTGGGAGCCCCAGCATTTT
CDR3aa: CASGAGWEPQHF

v_gene: TRBV28
j_gene: TRBJ2-1
d_gene: TRBD2
abundance: once
CDR3nt: TGTGCCAGTCTACTAGCGGGGTCCTACAATGAGCAGTTCTTC
CDR3aa: CASLLAGSYNEQFF

v_gene: TRBV7-2
j_gene: TRBJ2-1
d_gene: TRBD2
abundance: .
CDR3nt: TGTGCCAGCAGCTTAGGCGGAGCGGGAGGGCTTAACAATGAGCAGTTCTTC
CDR3aa: CASSLGGAGGLNNEQFF

v_gene: TRBV7-9
j_gene: TRBJ1-1
d_gene: .
abundance: .
CDR3nt: TGTGCCAGCAGCTTAGGGGCAGGAGGGACTGAAGCTTTCTTT
CDR3aa: CASSLGAGGTEAFF

v_gene: TRBV9
j_gene: TRBJ2-3
d_gene: .
abundance: .
CDR3nt: TGTGCCAGCAGCGTAAGAGCGCCAAGCACAGATACGCAGTATTTT
CDR3aa: CASSVRAPSTDTQYF

v_gene: TRBV6-5
j_gene: TRBJ1-2
d_gene: .
abundance: .
CDR3nt: TGTGCCAGCAGTTACTCGACAGTTGCGGGGGTCTATGGCTACACCTTC
CDR3aa: CASSYSTVAGVYGYTF

v_gene: TRBV28
j_gene: TRBJ1-1
d_gene: TRBD1
abundance: .
CDR3nt: TGTGCCAGCAAAGTGGGAAAGGGGGCAACTGAAGCTTTCTTT
CDR3aa: CASKVGKGATEAFF

v_gene: TRBV5-5
j_gene: TRBJ1-5
d_gene: .
abundance: .
CDR3nt: TGTGCCAGCAGCTTGGAGCTGCAGGGCTTATACAATCAGCCCCAGCATTTT
CDR3aa: CASSLELQGLYNQPQHF

v_gene: TRBV29-1
j_gene: TRBJ2-1
d_gene: .
abundance: .
CDR3nt: TGCAGCGTTTATCCCCCCTGGCTAGCGCGCAATGAGCAGTTCTTC
CDR3aa: CSVYPPWLARNEQFF

v_gene: TRBV10-1
j_gene: TRBJ1-5
d_gene: .
abundance: few
CDR3nt: TGCGCCAGCAGTGCGGGAAGCAATCAGCCCCAGCATTTT
CDR3aa: CASSAGSNQPQHF

v_gene: TRBV5-6
j_gene: TRBJ1-1
d_gene: .
abundance: .
CDR3nt: TGTGTCAGCAGCTTGCCCCCTAGAGGGGAAGCTTTCTTT
CDR3aa: CVSSLPPRGEAFF